These 24 T cell receptor beta chains came from one sample sequenced in a study of T cell repertoires in cytomegalovirus infection. One entry per CDR3 protein results from TCRdb running MiXCR on the reads. The sample contains about 310,000 distinct CDR3 sequences, about a sixth of which appear only once. The sequenced sample was PBMCs. The origin of the receptors is a human donor in good health (CMV status not recorded). Some clones in this sample may be carry-over from other donors' samples.

This clonotype was recorded many times. J is TRBJ1-2 and V is TRBV7-2; D is undetermined. CDR1 SGHTA and CDR2 FQGNSA come from the germline V gene. V dropped 5 bases and J dropped 8 bases, with 9 bases sitting between them. The CDR3 is made up of 11 amino acids. DNA for the CDR3: TGTGCCAGCAGCGCGGACTGGGGCTACACCTTC. Translation gives CASSADWGYTF.

The rearrangement uses TRBV13 and TRBJ2-7; 9 bases fit TRBD2. The CDR3 contains 15 residues. The germline V gene has CDR1 PRHDT and CDR2 FYEKMQ (reference sequence). Germline trimming cut 4 bases from V and 2 bases from J; bases unmatched to any gene: 6. The chain's CDR3 is CASSSDLAGPYEQYF. The CDR3 DNA reads as TGTGCCAGCAGCTCCGACCTAGCGGGGCCCTACGAGCAGTACTTC.

The CDR3 reads CASSLGGNTYEQYF. The CDR3 bases are TGTGCCAGCAGTTTAGGAGGGAACACCTACGAGCAGTACTTC. The chain combines TRBV28 with TRBJ2-7; D is perhaps TRBD2 (6 bases). In germline, CDR1 is MDHEN, CDR2 SYDVKM. Between the trimmed V and J ends, which lost 2 bases and 2 bases, there was a span of 10 bases. The CDR3 totals 14 residues.

This clonotype was counted between two and nine times. V usage is TRBV19 and J usage is TRBJ1-5; D is uncertain. Germline V CDR1 and CDR2: LNHDA, SQIVND (reference sequence). Trimming stripped 2 bases from V and 5 bases from J, with 16 bases between. This CDR3 spans 16 amino acids. The CDR3 reads CASSIKELAFHQPQHF. The CDR3 DNA is TGTGCCAGTAGTATAAAGGAATTAGCCTTTCATCAGCCCCAGCATTTT.

This chain connects TRBV28 to TRBJ1-2, with D uncertain. This CDR3 has 11 amino acids. CDR1 is MDHEN and CDR2 is SYDVKM in the germline V gene. Trimming cost V 6 bases and J 6 bases, with 8 bases left between them. Here the CDR3 DNA reads TGTGCCAGCAGCACCCGGGATGGCTACACCTTC. Protein product: CASSTRDGYTF.

The rearrangement uses TRBV20-1 and TRBJ2-1; TRBD1 matches 9 bases. V lost 2 bases, J lost 0 bases, and 17 bases stayed unmatched. This CDR3 region has 20 residues. Germline V gene sequence: CDR1 DFQATT, CDR2 SNEGSKA (reference sequence). The DNA of the CDR3 is TGCAGTGCTAGACCCGACGTACAGGGGGCTCTTCACAGCTCCTACAATGAGCAGTTCTTC. This gives the protein CSARPDVQGALHSSYNEQFF.

V and J are TRBV29-1 and TRBJ2-1; D not certain. The V and J ends lost 4 bases and 10 bases respectively, with 11 bases between them. Germline V gives CDR1 SQVTM, CDR2 ANQGSEA. This CDR3 spans 11 amino acids. The chain's CDR3 is CSVGDWTEQFF. DNA for the CDR3: TGCAGCGTTGGGGATTGGACCGAGCAGTTCTTC.

The chain links TRBV29-1 to TRBJ1-5; no clear D gene. CDR3 length equals 16 residues. Trimming shortened V by 7 bases and J by 0 bases, and 19 bases separated the two germline ends. Germline CDR1 and CDR2: SQVTM and ANQGSEA. CDR3 nucleotide sequence: TGCAGCGCCCACCCCCCGTGGCCTTATAGCAATCAGCCCCAGCATTTT. This encodes CSAHPPWPYSNQPQHF.

This clonotype occurred a few times. The chain has TRBV5-1 and TRBJ1-2; no firm D call. The V and J ends lost 6 bases and 0 bases respectively, with 12 bases between them. There are 14 residues in the CDR3. Germline assignment: CDR1 SGHRS and CDR2 YFSETQ. This chain's CDR3 is CASNVGETNYGYTF. The CDR3 DNA sequence: TGCGCCAGCAACGTAGGCGAAACTAACTATGGCTACACCTTC.

The table lists this clonotype with a few counts. The CDR3 loop reads CSARAQPSSYNEQFF. As DNA, the CDR3 is TGCAGTGCTAGGGCCCAGCCAAGCTCCTACAATGAGCAGTTCTTC. The chain employs TRBV20-1 and TRBJ2-1, with no clear D. The germline V and J ends were trimmed by 3 bases and 0 bases, with 12 bases remaining between them. The germline V gene encodes CDR1 DFQATT and CDR2 SNEGSKA (reference sequence). This CDR3 has 15 amino acids.

This clonotype was detected many times. The chain joins TRBV5-5 to TRBJ1-1; the D gene is possibly TRBD1 (6 bases). CDR1 is SGHKS and CDR2 is YYEKEE in the germline V gene (reference sequence). V lost 0 bases and J 1 base, leaving 10 bases between the germline ends. The CDR3 is 15 amino acids. This chain's CDR3 is CASSLEWGQNTEAFF. The CDR3 DNA reads as TGTGCCAGCAGCTTGGAGTGGGGACAGAACACTGAAGCTTTCTTT.

This clonotype was detected a few times. CDR3 sequence (DNA): TGCGCCAGCAGCGCCGGACACGTTGTGGGGGATGAAGCTTTCTTT. It specifies CASSAGHVVGDEAFF. The genes are TRBV5-1 and TRBJ1-1, with a tentative D call TRBD1 (5 bases). CDR1 and CDR2 from the germline V gene are SGHRS and YFSETQ. The length of the CDR3 is 15 residues. V shed 4 bases and J shed 7 bases, with 20 bases lying between them.

V and J are TRBV7-6 and TRBJ2-2, with 10 bases matching TRBD2. Germline-derived CDR1 and CDR2 are SGHVS and FNYEAQ. The CDR3 is 20 amino acids. V was clipped by 5 bases and J by 0 bases; unmatched bases: 15. DNA of the CDR3: TGTGCCAGCAGCCGATCATTCGGTCTAGCGGGGGAAGCGAACACCGGGGAGCTGTTTTTT. It is translated as CASSRSFGLAGEANTGELFF.

This clonotype was seen more than once but under ten times. The chain joins TRBV2 to TRBJ1-5; TRBD1 aligns across 8 bases. The CDR3 extends over 16 amino acids. Germline-derived CDR1 and CDR2 are SNHLY and FYNNEI. After removal of 4 bases from V and 5 bases from J, the junction contained 10 bases not matched to a gene. This CDR3 is CASSADRATADQPQHF. In DNA form, the CDR3 reads TGTGCCAGCAGTGCGGACAGGGCTACAGCCGATCAGCCCCAGCATTTT.

This clonotype was seen a few times. The genes are TRBV15 and TRBJ2-3; D possibly matches TRBD1 or TRBD2 (6 bases each). Deletions cut 1 base from V and 1 base from J, with 12 bases between. The CDR3 has 16 amino acids. The germline gives CDR1 LNHNV, CDR2 YYDKDF (reference sequence). CDR3 bases: TGTGCCACCAGCAGAGTCTTCGGGGGCGGCACAGATACGCAGTATTTT. Translating it yields CATSRVFGGGTDTQYF.

The chain recombines TRBV7-2 with TRBJ2-1; the D is unclear. V gave up 1 base and J gave up 2 bases, with 3 bases separating them. CDR1 and CDR2 (germline): SGHTA, FQGNSA. The CDR3 spans 13 residues. In DNA, the CDR3 is TGTGCCAGCAGCTTAGACGCCTACAATGAGCAGTTCTTC. The encoded protein is CASSLDAYNEQFF.

This CDR3 is CASSSGWVQETQYF. DNA for the CDR3: TGTGCCAGCAGCTCCGGGTGGGTACAAGAGACCCAGTACTTC. This chain joins TRBV5-4 and TRBJ2-5; no firm D call. V lost 3 bases and J 2 bases, leaving 11 bases between the germline ends. The CDR3 consists of 14 residues. The germline gives CDR1 SGHNT, CDR2 YYREEE (reference sequence).

This clonotype was detected a few times. The chain links TRBV28 to TRBJ1-5; TRBD1 is a possible D gene (6 bases). Germline V gene lookup returns CDR1 MDHEN and CDR2 SYDVKM. V lost 6 bases to trimming and J lost 2 bases, with 17 bases between them. The CDR3 is made up of 16 amino acids. CDR3 nucleotides: TGTGCCAGCAGGAGTGAACAGGGAGCAGGCAATCAGCCCCAGCATTTT. This gives the protein CASRSEQGAGNQPQHF.

The rearrangement joins TRBV7-9 to TRBJ2-1; TRBD2 aligns across 8 bases. The CDR3 is 16 residues long. Germline V gene sequence: CDR1 SEHNR, CDR2 FQNEAQ (reference sequence). Unmatched junction bases numbered 11, after V lost 10 bases and J lost 0 bases. The CDR3 DNA is TGTGCCACCGAGAGGACTAGCAGAGGCTCCTACAATGAGCAGTTCTTC. It encodes CATERTSRGSYNEQFF.

The sample holds a few counts of this clonotype. The J gene is TRBJ1-1, the V gene TRBV28, with TRBD1 identical over 10 bases. Germline assignment: CDR1 MDHEN and CDR2 SYDVKM. V was clipped by 4 bases and J by 3 bases; unmatched bases: 2. This CDR3 comprises 14 residues. CDR3 sequence reads: CASSSGTGDTEAFF. CDR3 nucleotide sequence: TGTGCCAGCAGTTCCGGGACAGGGGACACTGAAGCTTTCTTT.

This clonotype was recorded a few times. V and J are TRBV3-1 and TRBJ1-6, with TRBD1 identical over 12 bases. Trimming removed 1 base from V and 7 bases from J; junction bases left unmatched: 2. CDR3 length: 16 amino acids. Germline assignment: CDR1 LGHDT and CDR2 YNNKEL (reference sequence). CDR3 DNA: TGTGCCAGCAGCCAAGTAGGGACAGGGGGCAATTCACCCCTCCACTTT. Protein: CASSQVGTGGNSPLHF.

This clonotype was detected a few times. The chain employs TRBV29-1 and TRBJ2-5, with D perhaps TRBD2 (6 bases). Trimming left V 1 base short and J 0 bases short, with 9 bases between. From germline, CDR1 is SQVTM and CDR2 ANQGSEA. The CDR3 is made up of 14 amino acids. This CDR3 reads CSVEGGEYQETQYF. The CDR3 coding sequence is TGCAGCGTTGAAGGCGGGGAGTACCAAGAGACCCAGTACTTC. Combining the CDR3 with reference TRBV29-1 and TRBJ2-5 gives the whole variable domain SAVISQKPSRDICQRGTSLTIQCQVDSQVTMMFWYRQQPGQSLTLIATANQGSEATYESGFVIDKFPISRPNLTFSTLTVSNMSPEDSSIYLCSVEGGEYQETQYFGPGTRLLVL.

This clonotype has ten or more counts. The genes are TRBV5-1 and TRBJ2-1; the match to TRBD1 covers 10 bases. The germline V gene encodes CDR1 SGHRS and CDR2 YFSETQ. With V trimmed by 3 bases and J by 6 bases, 0 bases remained unmatched. The CDR3 has 13 amino acids. The CDR3: CASSWTGGNEQFF. In DNA, the CDR3 is TGCGCCAGCAGCTGGACAGGGGGCAATGAGCAGTTCTTC.

The genes are TRBV25-1 and TRBJ2-7, with 9 bases identical to TRBD1. Unmatched junction bases numbered 3, after V lost 4 bases and J lost 2 bases. Germline lookup yields CDR1 MGHDK and CDR2 SYGVNS. This CDR3 has 14 residues. The CDR3 sequence: CASSGGTGPYEQYF. The CDR3 DNA follows: TGTGCCAGCAGTGGCGGGACAGGGCCCTACGAGCAGTACTTC.